A selection of T cell receptor beta chains follows, all from one sample in a study of tumour-infiltrating T cells in Burkitt lymphoma. The data were produced by immunoSEQ multiplex PCR, yet TCRdb's version contains in-frame clones alone and is incomplete. The profile covers around 1,400 clones, with 13% appearing a single time and about 16% taken by the ten largest. The material sequenced was tumor tissue. Receptor source: a human donor with Burkitt lymphoma. Both conserved end residues are part of each CDR3. D genes are given only for firm matches. Some rows have no size entry. The others give once, few or many, or a class for an expanded clone.

clone_size	v_call	d_call	j_call	cdr3_aa	cdr3_nt
few	TRBV7-8	-	TRBJ2-2	CASSSYQANTGELFF	TGTGCCAGCAGCTCCTACCAAGCGAACACCGGGGAGCTGTTTTTT
-	TRBV4-2	TRBD2	TRBJ2-3	CASSPRASGSTDTQYF	TGTGCCAGCAGCCCGAGGGCTAGCGGGAGCACAGATACGCAGTATTTT
-	TRBV5-1	TRBD1	TRBJ1-3	CASSWGQGAPSGNTIYF	TGCGCCAGCAGCTGGGGACAGGGGGCCCCCTCTGGAAACACCATATATTTT
few	TRBV10-2	-	TRBJ2-3	CASSEFLDTQYF	TGCGCCAGCAGTGAGTTCTTAGATACGCAGTATTTT
-	TRBV7-2	-	TRBJ2-2	CASRYTGELFF	TGTGCCAGCAGGTACACCGGGGAGCTGTTTTTT
-	TRBV7-2	-	TRBJ1-1	CASSLSSGYGNAAFF	TGTGCCAGCAGCTTAAGTTCCGGGTACGGGAATGCAGCTTTCTTT
few	TRBV19	TRBD2	TRBJ2-5	CVISSGGEKETQYF	TGTGTCATTTCTAGCGGGGGTGAGAAAGAGACCCAGTACTTC
-	TRBV19	-	TRBJ2-4	CASRSGAKNIQYF	TGTGCCAGTAGGTCAGGGGCCAAAAACATTCAGTACTTC
-	TRBV2	-	TRBJ1-2	CASSENAAALYGYTF	TGTGCCAGCAGTGAAAATGCGGCAGCACTGTATGGCTACACCTTC
few	TRBV11-2	-	TRBJ1-5	CASSLDRGQPQHF	TGTGCCAGCAGCTTAGATAGAGGCCAGCCCCAGCATTTT
-	TRBV9	-	TRBJ2-3	CASSYGLSPDTQYF	TGTGCCAGCAGCTATGGGTTATCACCAGATACGCAGTATTTT
few	TRBV7-9	TRBD2	TRBJ2-2	CASSSRETSGVGELFF	TGTGCCAGCAGCTCCAGAGAGACTAGCGGGGTTGGGGAGCTGTTTTTT
-	TRBV5-4	-	TRBJ2-2	CASSSRQENTGELFF	TGTGCCAGCAGCTCGCGCCAGGAGAACACCGGGGAGCTGTTTTTT
few	TRBV18	TRBD2	TRBJ2-1	CASSLGLAVYNEQFF	TGTGCCAGCTCACTGGGACTAGCGGTCTACAATGAGCAGTTCTTC
-	TRBV25-1	-	TRBJ1-4	CASSDVGGPHEKLFF	TGTGCCAGCAGTGACGTCGGGGGGCCACATGAAAAACTGTTTTTT
-	TRBV7-8	-	TRBJ2-3	CASSQGPRTVTSTDTQYF	TGTGCCAGCAGCCAAGGCCCCCGGACGGTAACTAGCACAGATACGCAGTATTTT
-	TRBV7-2	-	TRBJ2-5	CASSPSQGPQETQYF	TGTGCCAGCAGCCCAAGTCAGGGACCTCAAGAGACCCAGTACTTC
few	TRBV10-3	TRBD1	TRBJ1-2	CAIRDRDGYGYTF	TGTGCCATCAGGGACAGGGATGGCTATGGCTACACCTTC
-	TRBV4-3	TRBD2	TRBJ2-3	CASSQGLARSGGTDTQYF	TGCGCCAGCAGCCAAGGATTAGCGCGGAGCGGGGGCACAGATACGCAGTATTTT
-	TRBV28	-	TRBJ1-1	CASSLAAGLFTEAFF	TGTGCCAGCAGTTTAGCGGCAGGGTTGTTCACTGAAGCTTTCTTT
few	TRBV11-1	TRBD1	TRBJ2-4	CASSGSPDRVEVDIQYF	TGTGCCAGCAGCGGATCCCCCGACAGGGTAGAAGTGGACATTCAGTACTTC
-	TRBV6-1	-	TRBJ1-2	CASSEDSFNYGYTF	TGTGCCAGCAGTGAAGACAGCTTTAACTATGGCTACACCTTC
large	TRBV7-8	-	TRBJ1-1	CASSLVRVLNTEAFF	TGTGCCAGCAGCTTAGTCAGAGTACTGAACACTGAAGCTTTCTTT
few	TRBV11-2	-	TRBJ1-1	CASSLALHAFF	TGTGCCAGCAGCCTAGCCCTTCATGCTTTCTTT
-	TRBV28	-	TRBJ1-4	CASSFSGAATNEKLFF	TGTGCCAGCAGTTTTTCAGGGGCGGCAACTAATGAAAAACTGTTTTTT
-	TRBV6-1	TRBD1	TRBJ1-2	CVSSPRGQGAYGYTF	TGTGTCAGCAGCCCGCGGGGACAGGGGGCCTATGGCTACACCTTC
-	TRBV2	-	TRBJ2-3	CASSYTDTQYF	TGTGCCAGCAGCTACACAGATACGCAGTATTTT
-	TRBV7-2	TRBD1	TRBJ1-1	CASKKGTGAGLEAFF	TGTGCCAGCAAAAAAGGGACAGGGGCCGGCCTCGAAGCTTTCTTT
few	TRBV18	TRBD1	TRBJ2-3	CASSPPETGARGTQYF	TGTGCCAGCTCACCACCGGAGACAGGGGCAAGGGGTACGCAGTATTTT
-	TRBV20-1	TRBD1	TRBJ1-1	CSALGQVEAFF	TGCAGTGCTTTGGGACAGGTCGAAGCTTTCTTT
-	TRBV4-3	-	TRBJ1-2	CASSQDSYAGFNYGYTF	TGCGCCAGCAGCCAAGATTCCTACGCGGGTTTTAACTATGGCTACACCTTC
-	TRBV5-1	TRBD1	TRBJ2-2	CASSLLGQVTGELFF	TGCGCCAGCAGCTTGCTAGGACAGGTGACCGGGGAGCTGTTTTTT
-	TRBV28	-	TRBJ1-6	CASKKTGGNSPLHF	TGTGCCAGCAAGAAAACAGGTGGGAATTCACCCCTCCACTTT
few	TRBV18	-	TRBJ2-3	CASSPGDTQYF	TGTGCCAGCTCACCCGGAGATACGCAGTATTTT
few	TRBV7-2	TRBD1	TRBJ1-2	CASSPRTGDGYTF	TGTGCCAGCAGCCCCAGGACAGGGGATGGCTACACCTTC
-	TRBV18	-	TRBJ2-1	CASSPSRDQNEQFF	TGTGCCAGCTCACCGTCCCGGGACCAGAATGAGCAGTTCTTC
few	TRBV25-1	-	TRBJ1-2	CASSDWNRNYGYTF	TGTGCCAGCAGTGATTGGAACCGAAACTATGGCTACACCTTC
-	TRBV7-9	TRBD1	TRBJ2-5	CASSAQGARETQYF	TGTGCCAGCAGCGCACAGGGGGCTCGGGAGACCCAGTACTTC
-	TRBV19	-	TRBJ2-4	CASSIPLQRVGAGGGKNIQYF	TGTGCCAGTAGTATCCCACTCCAGAGAGTCGGGGCAGGGGGGGGCAAAAACATTCAGTACTTC
few	TRBV5-5	-	TRBJ1-2	CASSLKRGEGTDGYTF	TGTGCCAGCAGCTTGAAGAGGGGTGAAGGTACGGATGGCTACACCTTC
-	TRBV27	-	TRBJ2-3	CASSLSNDVGVWTDTQYF	TGTGCCAGCAGTTTATCCAATGATGTGGGTGTGTGGACAGATACGCAGTATTTT
-	TRBV7-9	TRBD1	TRBJ1-1	CASSSSTGGLEAFF	TGTGCCAGCAGCTCCTCGACAGGGGGCCTTGAAGCTTTCTTT
few	TRBV18	-	TRBJ2-3	CASSPGVDTQYF	TGTGCCAGCTCGCCGGGGGTAGATACGCAGTATTTT
-	TRBV5-4	-	TRBJ2-5	CASSGLQETQYF	TGTGCCAGCAGCGGACTCCAAGAGACCCAGTACTTC
-	TRBV11-2	TRBD2	TRBJ2-1	CASSLMTSGGLPGFF	TGTGCCAGCAGCTTGATGACTAGCGGGGGGCTCCCGGGGTTCTTC
large	TRBV18	-	TRBJ2-1	CASSEVGYSYNEQFF	TGTGCCAGCTCAGAGGTCGGATACTCCTACAATGAGCAGTTCTTC
-	TRBV7-9	-	TRBJ2-2	CASSLSPGQTNTGELFF	TGTGCCAGCAGCTTATCCCCTGGACAGACGAACACCGGGGAGCTGTTTTTT
few	TRBV29-1	-	TRBJ1-2	CSVEGTATNGYTF	TGCAGCGTTGAAGGGACCGCCACCAATGGCTACACCTTC
few	TRBV27	-	TRBJ1-5	CASIPLVGLNQPQHF	TGTGCCAGCATTCCCCTTGTGGGTCTCAATCAGCCCCAGCATTTT
-	TRBV5-8	TRBD1	TRBJ2-1	CASSEGQGESNEQFF	TGTGCCAGCAGCGAAGGACAGGGAGAATCCAATGAGCAGTTCTTC
few	TRBV12-2	-	TRBJ2-3	CASRRQGNADTQYF	TGTGCAAGTCGCAGACAGGGGAATGCAGATACGCAGTATTTT
-	TRBV5-6	TRBD1	TRBJ2-4	CASSLRLVGTGKNIQYF	TGTGCCAGCAGCTTACGGTTGGTGGGGACAGGAAAAAACATTCAGTACTTC
few	TRBV6-5	-	TRBJ1-5	CASSYTSNQPQHF	TGTGCCAGCAGTTATACTAGCAATCAGCCCCAGCATTTT
few	TRBV30	-	TRBJ1-2	CAWSVNLNYGYTF	TGTGCCTGGAGTGTAAACCTGAACTATGGCTACACCTTC
few	TRBV9	TRBD2	TRBJ2-1	CASSATLAGAYNEQFF	TGTGCCAGCAGCGCAACCTTAGCGGGGGCCTACAATGAGCAGTTCTTC
few	TRBV9	-	TRBJ1-3	CASSVGTGNTIYF	TGTGCCAGCAGCGTAGGGACCGGAAACACCATATATTTT